The sample holds many counts of the clone carrying this TCR beta chain. Its target is not known. These data originate in a study of Graves' ophthalmopathy and Graves' hyperthyroidism. Study summary: Peripheral blood was gathered at first diagnosis, ahead of any treatment whatsoever. Study findings and constraints: Ophthalmopathy cases were distinguished from stable hyperthyroidism by a 13-signature model, reaching approximately 87% sensitivity and around 77% specificity.

RNA served as the template for amplifying TCR beta CDR3 regions. The first-round RT-PCR employed HTBI primers together with the Qiagen OneStep RT-PCR kit. A multiplex PCR was then performed as the second round. TCRdb re-called the multiplex PCR reads with MiXCR, one entry per CDR3 protein. The sample has 300,000 to 400,000 distinct CDR3 sequences, 15% to 20% seen once. Deletions cut 5 bases from V and 0 bases from J, with 10 bases between. Germline V gene data show CDR1 as SGHTA and CDR2 as FQGNSA. The CDR3 length is 14 residues. Stable hyperthyroidism meant no progression to ophthalmopathy within 18 months of follow-up. An approximately 10 ml volume of fresh peripheral blood provided the PBMCs.

Sequencing input: peripheral blood. This TCR came from an adult woman with stable Graves' hyperthyroidism. The chain combines TRBV7-2 with TRBJ2-5; D is unclear. CDR3 protein: CASSLGPYQETQYF. The CDR3 coding sequence is TGTGCCAGCAGCCTGGGTCCGTACCAAGAGACCCAGTACTTC. Full variable domain (missing parts from reference TRBV7-2 and TRBJ2-5): GAGVSQSPSNKVTEKGKDVELRCDPISGHTALYWYRQSLGQGLEFLIYFQGNSAPDKSGLPSDRFSAERTGGSVSTLTIQRTQQEDSAVYLCASSLGPYQETQYFGPGTRLLVL.